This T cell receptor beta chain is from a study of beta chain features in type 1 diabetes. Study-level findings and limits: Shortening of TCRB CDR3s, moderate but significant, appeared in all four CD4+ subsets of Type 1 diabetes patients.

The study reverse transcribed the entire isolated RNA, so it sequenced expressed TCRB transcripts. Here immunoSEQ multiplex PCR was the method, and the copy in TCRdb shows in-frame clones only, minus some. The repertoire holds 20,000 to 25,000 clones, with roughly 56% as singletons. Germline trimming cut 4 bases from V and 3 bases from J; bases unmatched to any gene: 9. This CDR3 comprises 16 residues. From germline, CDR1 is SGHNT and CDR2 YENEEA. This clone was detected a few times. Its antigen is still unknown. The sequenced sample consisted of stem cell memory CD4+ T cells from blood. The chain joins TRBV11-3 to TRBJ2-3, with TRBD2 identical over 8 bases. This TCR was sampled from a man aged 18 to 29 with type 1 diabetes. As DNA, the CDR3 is TGTGCCAGCAGCTCACCCCGGGGGGGCGGGACAGATACGCAGTATTTT. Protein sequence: CASSSPRGGGTDTQYF.